This TCR beta chain emerged from a study of beta chain features in type 1 diabetes. As for the study in general: On cell yields, gender and age, patients and healthy donors were similar.

CDR3 length: 15 residues. Germline-derived CDR1 and CDR2 are MNHEY and SVGAGI. Unmatched junction bases numbered 2, after V lost 6 bases and J lost 1 base. Investigators reverse transcribed all isolated RNA, so they sequenced expressed TCRB transcripts. Assay used: immunoSEQ multiplex PCR; TCRdb lists only in-frame clones, some missing. The profile shows roughly 140,000 clones, over 8.5% of them singletons. Sequenced material: central memory CD4+ T cells from blood. The chain combines TRBV6-5 with TRBJ2-4; TRBD2 matches at 11 bases. This clonotype was obtained from a young man in good health. For the CDR3, the DNA is TGTGCCAGCAGGCCTAGCGGGGGGGCCAAAAACATTCAGTACTTC. Encoded protein: CASRPSGGAKNIQYF.